This T cell receptor beta chain was identified in a study of T-cell reconstitution after alpha-beta-depleted transplantation in children. This clonotype was counted only a few times. Germline assignment: CDR1 LNHDA and CDR2 SQIVND (reference sequence). The CDR3 is 14 residues long. V shed 1 base and J 2 bases; nucleotides not matched to a gene: 2. Molecular barcoding with unique molecular identifiers was used for the TCRbeta library. TCRdb passed the PCR reads through MiXCR, listing each CDR3 protein once. The sample has some 520,000 distinct CDR3 sequences; over 25% are singletons. The source was PBMCs from the stem cell graft donor, collected from the stem cell graft. The TCR originated in a human donor who donated a stem cell graft to a child with aplastic anemia. The chain employs TRBV19 and TRBJ2-7, with 7 nucleotides matching TRBD1. The CDR3 spells CASSIGGTAYEQYF. CDR3 bases: TGTGCCAGTAGTATAGGAGGGACAGCCTACGAGCAGTACTTC.